One sample yielded the 32 T cell receptor beta chains listed below, sequenced in a study of OX40 agonist ivuxolimab in advanced cancers. The repertoire was sequenced with immunoSEQ multiplex PCR; TCRdb's copy has only in-frame clones and lacks some. The table has around 75,000 clones, about 90% seen once. The source was CD4+ or CD8+ T cells sorted from blood, collected in a trial of the OX40 agonist ivuxolimab. The receptors were sampled from an adult with an advanced solid tumor such as melanoma, head and neck, liver or kidney cancer.

With respect to this clone: A much larger clone lies one base from this, so it may be a read error. J is TRBJ2-7 and V is TRBV5-6, with D uncertain. The CDR3 has 12 amino acids. The V end lost 5 bases, the J end lost 3 bases, and 9 bases lay between the germline ends. CDR1 and CDR2 (germline): SGHDT, YYEEEE. CDR3 sequence (DNA): TGTGCCAGCAGTTTACAGAACTACGAGCAGTACTTC. As protein: CASSLQNYEQYF. The full variable domain, rest sourced from reference TRBV5-6 and TRBJ2-7, is DAGVTQSPTHLIKTRGQQVTLRCSPKSGHDTVSWYQQALGQGPQFIFQYYEEEERQRGNFPDRFSGHQFPNYSSELNVNALLLGDSALYLCASSLQNYEQYFGPGTRLTVT.

The V call is TRBV5-1, the J call TRBJ1-1, with 7 bases that match TRBD1. The CDR3 runs 14 residues. Unmatched junction bases numbered 3, after V lost 3 bases and J lost 1 base. CDR1 and CDR2 from the germline V gene are SGHRS and YFSETQ. The CDR3 coding sequence is TGCGCCAGCAGCTCGGGACAGACGAACACTGAAGCTTTCTTT. The encoded protein is CASSSGQTNTEAFF.

The CDR3 DNA reads as TGTGCCAGCAGCCAAGATCGTTTCAGGGGGGGGCAGTTCTTC. Translation gives CASSQDRFRGGQFF. The chain joins TRBV14 to TRBJ2-1; D tentatively fits TRBD1 or TRBD2 (7 bases each). The germline gives CDR1 SGHDN, CDR2 FVKESK. The V end was cut by 0 bases, the J end by 12 bases, with 15 bases between. The CDR3 has 14 residues.

The genes are TRBV2 and TRBJ2-7, with a weak D call TRBD2 (5 bases). This CDR3 comprises 15 residues. From germline, CDR1 is SNHLY and CDR2 FYNNEI. The V and J ends lost 5 bases and 1 base respectively, with 15 bases between them. CDR3 residues: CASSIGPSPSYEQYF. The CDR3 nucleotides read TGTGCCAGCAGTATAGGCCCTAGCCCTTCCTACGAGCAGTACTTC.

This chain joins TRBV6-6 and TRBJ1-5, with TRBD1 identical over 8 bases. The CDR3 has 16 residues. Germline V lookup: CDR1 MNHNY, CDR2 SVGAGI (reference sequence). V lost 6 bases to trimming and J lost 7 bases; unmatched junction nucleotides: 14. CDR3: CASSPSGTGLGQPQHF. CDR3 in DNA: TGTGCCAGCAGCCCTTCCGGGACAGGCCTGGGCCAGCCCCAGCATTTT.

This clone was detected only once. The chain employs TRBV6-1 and TRBJ2-6; D not certain. The CDR3 covers 15 residues. V lost 4 bases, J lost 0 bases, and 7 bases lay in between. Germline V CDR1 and CDR2: MNHNS, SASEGT. The CDR3 DNA is TGTGCCAGCAGTGTGCAGGTCTCTGGGGCCAACGTCCTGACTTTC. Protein sequence: CASSVQVSGANVLTF.

In nucleotides, the CDR3 is TGCGCCAGCAGCTTGGAGGCGGGGGTCGGCACTGAAGCTTTCTTT. Its translation: CASSLEAGVGTEAFF. The chain links TRBV5-1 to TRBJ1-1; maybe TRBD1 (5 bases). Germline V gene sequence: CDR1 SGHRS, CDR2 YFSETQ. Trimming shortened V by 0 bases and J by 4 bases, and 13 bases separated the two germline ends. The CDR3 runs 15 residues.

The gene calls are TRBV10-3 and TRBJ2-2; TRBD2 matches 7 bases. This CDR3 has 13 amino acids. V was pared by 8 bases and J by 5 bases, with 5 bases of the junction left unmatched. Germline assignment: CDR1 ENHRY and CDR2 SYGVKD. The CDR3 reads CAIGGDVTGELFF. The CDR3 region has the DNA TGTGCCATCGGGGGGGACGTTACCGGGGAGCTGTTTTTT.

The gene calls are TRBV5-1 and TRBJ1-1; D gene uncertain. This CDR3 has 13 amino acids. Trimming cost V 4 bases and J 1 base, with 8 bases left between them. The germline CDR1 and CDR2 sequences are SGHRS and YFSETQ. CDR3 nucleotides: TGCGCCAGCAGCGTAGGACGGAACACTGAAGCTTTCTTT. It yields the protein CASSVGRNTEAFF.

The chain uses TRBV4-2 and TRBJ2-2; the match to TRBD2 covers 11 bases. J lost 2 bases, V lost 3 bases, and 14 bases had no gene match. Germline V lookup: CDR1 LGHNA, CDR2 YNFKEQ. This CDR3 is built from 20 residues. CDR3 coding DNA: TGTGCCAGCAGCCATCCGGGGCCCCGACTAGCGGGGCCCAACACCGGGGAGCTGTTTTTT. Amino acid sequence: CASSHPGPRLAGPNTGELFF.

The chain carries TRBV5-5 and TRBJ2-5; tentatively, D is TRBD2 (6 bases). V was cut by 0 bases and J by 5 bases, with 11 bases left in between. This CDR3 comprises 14 residues. Germline CDR1 is SGHKS and CDR2 is YYEKEE (reference sequence). The CDR3 nucleotides are TGTGCCAGCAGCTTGGGGAGGGAGTGGGAGACCCAGTACTTC. It specifies CASSLGREWETQYF.

The V and J genes are TRBV10-3 and TRBJ2-4; D not resolved. Trimming took 2 bases from V and 3 from J, leaving 14 bases between them. The CDR3 has 16 amino acids. CDR1 ENHRY and CDR2 SYGVKD come from the germline V gene. Written as DNA, the CDR3 is TGTGCCATCAGTGAGAGACGAACAGATAGCAAAAACATTCAGTACTTC. It is translated as CAISERRTDSKNIQYF.

V is TRBV10-3 and J is TRBJ2-7, with TRBD2 matching over 12 bases. This CDR3 region has 14 residues. V trimming: 11 bases; J trimming: 8 bases; junction bases outside the gene matches: 13. Germline V lookup: CDR1 ENHRY, CDR2 SYGVKD. The CDR3 protein is CAVQTSGSEGQQYF. The DNA for the CDR3 is TGTGCCGTCCAGACTAGCGGGAGTGAAGGGCAGCAGTACTTC.

The chain employs TRBV27 and TRBJ1-4; 11 bases map to TRBD1. Trimming at V came to 5 bases and at J to 8 bases, leaving 4 bases not matched to a gene. CDR1 is MNHEY, CDR2 SMNVEV, per germline (reference sequence). The CDR3 contains 14 residues. CDR3 DNA: TGTGCCAGCAGTCTCGGGACAGGGGGGGAAAAACTGTTTTTT. This translates into CASSLGTGGEKLFF.

The chain links TRBV7-2 to TRBJ1-2, with D uncertain. Germline lookup yields CDR1 SGHTA and CDR2 FQGNSA. The CDR3 totals 15 residues. V was clipped by 7 bases and J by 6 bases, with 21 bases between them. For the CDR3, the DNA is TGTGCCAGCAACCTTATGGCAGGAACCCTCGATGGCTACACCTTC. Its protein product is CASNLMAGTLDGYTF.

The chain has TRBV29-1 and TRBJ1-1; 7 bases map to TRBD1. From germline, CDR1 is SQVTM and CDR2 ANQGSEA. The CDR3 is made up of 13 amino acids. V was clipped by 5 bases and J by 0 bases; unmatched bases: 3. The CDR3 sequence is CSVIRGLNTEAFF. The CDR3, as DNA: TGCAGCGTTATAAGGGGGCTGAACACTGAAGCTTTCTTT.

The chain is built from TRBV9 and TRBJ2-7, with TRBD1 matching 9 bases. The CDR3 covers 14 residues. The germline gives CDR1 SGDLS, CDR2 YYNGEE. V lost 3 bases to trimming and J lost 8 bases; unmatched junction nucleotides: 9. The CDR3 spells CASSAGTGLWQQYF. CDR3 nucleotide sequence: TGTGCCAGCAGCGCCGGGACAGGGCTTTGGCAGCAGTACTTC.

There are a few counts of this clone. The chain combines TRBV10-1 with TRBJ2-1; TRBD2 matches 9 bases. The length of the CDR3 is 14 residues. V shed 6 bases and J 7 bases; nucleotides not matched to a gene: 7. Looked up from germline, CDR1 is WNHNN and CDR2 is SYGVQD (reference sequence). The CDR3 here is CASSLLAGENEQFF. The CDR3 nucleotides are TGCGCCAGCAGCCTGTTAGCGGGAGAAAATGAGCAGTTCTTC.

The chain recombines TRBV5-6 with TRBJ2-1; 9 bases agree with TRBD2. CDR3 length equals 16 residues. With V trimmed by 3 bases and J by 0 bases, 4 bases remained unmatched. Germline assignment: CDR1 SGHDT and CDR2 YYEEEE. This chain's CDR3 is CASSSGLAGSYNEQFF. CDR3 nucleotides: TGTGCCAGCAGCTCGGGACTAGCAGGCTCCTACAATGAGCAGTTCTTC.

The rearrangement uses TRBV5-1 and TRBJ1-4; D is unclear. V was pared by 0 bases and J by 8 bases, with 8 bases between. This CDR3 comprises 13 residues. Germline V gene sequence: CDR1 SGHRS, CDR2 YFSETQ. The CDR3 nucleotides read TGCGCCAGCAGCTTGGCCAGCGGGGAAAAACTGTTTTTT. Amino acids: CASSLASGEKLFF.

The rearrangement joins TRBV6-5 to TRBJ1-1; 8 nucleotides match TRBD1. With V trimmed by 6 bases and J by 5 bases, 5 bases remained unmatched. The germline V gene encodes CDR1 MNHEY and CDR2 SVGAGI. CDR3 size: 13 residues. CDR3 in amino acids: CASRKTGGTEAFF. CDR3 DNA sequence: TGTGCCAGCAGAAAAACAGGGGGAACTGAAGCTTTCTTT.

This clone was counted only a few times. The chain has TRBV4-1 and TRBJ2-2, with D tentatively TRBD2 (7 bases). V was trimmed by 7 bases and J by 3 bases, leaving 18 bases between them. In germline, CDR1 is MGHRA, CDR2 YSYEKL. The CDR3 has 16 amino acids. The CDR3 DNA is TGCGCCAGCAAAAGAAGTGGAGGGGGGGACACCGGGGAGCTGTTTTTT. It encodes CASKRSGGGDTGELFF.

This rearrangement joins TRBV9 to TRBJ1-4; 11 nucleotides align to TRBD1. The CDR3 has 17 amino acids. The V and J ends lost 4 bases and 1 base, in that order; junction bases with no gene match: 6. The germline V gene has CDR1 SGDLS and CDR2 YYNGEE. Here the CDR3 reads CASSPGQGARTNEKLFF. The CDR3 bases are TGTGCCAGCAGCCCCGGACAGGGGGCAAGAACTAATGAAAAACTGTTTTTT.

The CDR3 is CASSLDARVPYEQYF. Here the CDR3 DNA reads TGTGCCAGCAGCTTGGATGCCAGAGTTCCCTACGAGCAGTACTTC. The rearrangement joins TRBV5-4 to TRBJ2-7; unclear D gene. V lost 0 bases and J lost 2, with 12 bases in between. The CDR3 extends over 15 amino acids. The V gene's germline CDR1 is SGHNT and CDR2 YYREEE (reference sequence).

This clone appeared a single time. This chain joins TRBV5-1 and TRBJ1-4; D unresolved. Between the trimmed V and J ends, which lost 0 bases and 0 bases, there was a span of 3 bases. Germline CDR1 is SGHRS and CDR2 is YFSETQ. The CDR3 is 14 residues long. The CDR3 loop is CASSLASTNEKLFF. CDR3 nucleotide sequence: TGCGCCAGCAGCTTGGCTTCAACTAATGAAAAACTGTTTTTT.

The J gene is TRBJ2-2, the V gene TRBV6-5; maybe TRBD1 (5 bases). This CDR3 has 15 amino acids. V lost 2 bases, J lost 4 bases, and 11 bases lay in between. Germline V gene lookup returns CDR1 MNHEY and CDR2 SVGAGI. The CDR3 DNA follows: TGTGCCAGCAGTTACCCCCCTCAGGGCACCGGGGAGCTGTTTTTT. Protein sequence: CASSYPPQGTGELFF.

This clone was counted a few times. This chain uses TRBV6-6 with TRBJ2-7; maybe TRBD1 (5 bases). Deletions cut 5 bases from V and 3 bases from J, with 8 bases between. The germline CDR1 and CDR2 sequences are MNHNY and SVGAGI (reference sequence). CDR3 length: 12 amino acids. CDR3 loop: CASSPGHYEQYF. Written as DNA, the CDR3 is TGTGCCAGCAGTCCTGGACACTACGAGCAGTACTTC.

The genes are TRBV11-1 and TRBJ2-5; D possibly uses TRBD1 or TRBD2 (5 bases each). The CDR3 is made up of 14 amino acids. Per the germline V gene, CDR1 is SGHAT and CDR2 is FQDESV (reference sequence). Trimming stripped 4 bases from V and 5 bases from J, with 14 bases between. CDR3 residues: CASSSGPVGETQYF. CDR3 nucleotides: TGTGCCAGCAGCTCGGGACCCGTGGGTGAGACCCAGTACTTC.

The V call is TRBV5-4, the J call TRBJ2-7, with TRBD1 as a possible D gene (5 bases). Trimming took off 1 base at V and 3 bases at J, with 14 bases between the two ends. Looked up from germline, CDR1 is SGHNT and CDR2 is YYREEE (reference sequence). This CDR3 comprises 15 residues. In DNA, the CDR3 is TGTGCCAGCAGCTTGTCGGATAGCCAGGGCTACGAGCAGTACTTC. Amino acid sequence: CASSLSDSQGYEQYF.

This clone was detected once. This chain uses TRBV28 with TRBJ2-7; 8 nucleotides agree with TRBD2. With 7 bases clipped from V and 2 bases from J, the junction kept 7 bases outside the gene matches. In germline, CDR1 is MDHEN, CDR2 SYDVKM. This CDR3 contains 14 residues. The CDR3 region has the DNA TGTGCCAGCACTCCGGGGGGGTCGACCTACGAGCAGTACTTC. Protein sequence: CASTPGGSTYEQYF.

V gene TRBV10-3 combines with J gene TRBJ2-1, with 12 bases identical to TRBD1. Germline V CDR1 and CDR2: ENHRY, SYGVKD. V was pared by 8 bases and J by 9 bases, with 14 bases of the junction left unmatched. This CDR3 region has 16 residues. The CDR3 reads CAIRGPGTGGFSEQFF. In nucleotides, the CDR3 is TGTGCCATCCGTGGGCCCGGGACAGGGGGCTTTAGTGAGCAGTTCTTC.

V and J are TRBV7-8 and TRBJ1-3; TRBD1 aligns across 7 bases. This CDR3 contains 14 residues. V shed 3 bases, J shed 7 bases, and the junction held 6 bases outside the gene matches. Germline CDR1 SGHVS, CDR2 FQNEAQ. In nucleotides, the CDR3 is TGTGCCAGCAGCTTTTGGAGGGGGCGGAACACCATATATTTT. Amino acids: CASSFWRGRNTIYF. The entire variable domain, with the rest obtained from reference TRBV7-8 and TRBJ1-3, is as follows: GAGVSQSPRYKVAKRGQDVALRCDPISGHVSLFWYQQALGQGPEFLTYFQNEAQLDKSGLPSDRFFAERPEGSVSTLKIQRTQQEDSAVYLCASSFWRGRNTIYFGEGSWLTVV.